A single T cell receptor (beta chain) is shown here with its context. Other nucleotide sequences in the sample specify the same CDR3. This table comes from immunoSEQ multiplex PCR, and its TCRdb copy is limited to in-frame clones, with some not included. Of roughly 220,000 clones in the sample, just over 65% are singletons; the top ten hold 11%. The source of the sample is a study of shared clonotypes between healthy human individuals. CDR3 length: 12 residues. Germline V gene data show CDR1 as SGHRS and CDR2 as YFSETQ. Trimming shortened V by 2 bases and J by 4 bases, and 6 bases separated the two germline ends. A CD45RA-negative memory subset and a CD45RA+ naive subset were separated from the CD4+ cells.

The origin of this receptor is a man younger than 40 in good health. Sequenced sample: memory CD4+ T cells sorted from blood. Sample subset: CD45RA-negative fraction. The genes are TRBV5-1 and TRBJ2-5, with D tentatively TRBD1 (5 bases). The CDR3 bases are TGCGCCAGCAGCTTAGGGGTAGAGACCCAGTACTTC. It translates to CASSLGVETQYF. The full variable domain, its missing parts supplied by reference TRBV5-1 and TRBJ2-5, is KAGVTQTPRYLIKTRGQQVTLSCSPISGHRSVSWYQQTPGQGLQFLFEYFSETQRNKGNFPGRFSGRQFSNSRSEMNVSTLELGDSALYLCASSLGVETQYFGPGTRLLVL.